The clone carrying this TCR beta chain has a handful of counts. Its antigen remains unknown. The data were taken from a study of T-cell reconstitution after alpha-beta-depleted transplantation in children. Study-wide results and caveats: It was newly produced T cells that mostly accounted for T-cell counts and diversity one year after transplant. At around two months after transplant, the alpha-beta T cells were reportedly derived from several hundred expanded clones that came from non-depleted graft cells. Some patients showed high day-60 TCRbeta diversity, which derived from surviving recipient T cells and thymic progenitors.

This CDR3 is built from 16 residues. Germline V lookup: CDR1 SGHDT, CDR2 YYEEEE. With 0 bases removed from V and 4 bases from J, the gap between germline ends came to 16 bases. Unique molecular identifiers were incorporated during preparation of the TCRbeta library. MiXCR was run by TCRdb on the PCR reads, yielding one entry per CDR3 protein. Of some 140,000 distinct CDR3 sequences listed, around 9.8% were seen once; the top ten hold about 25%. V usage is TRBV5-6 and J usage is TRBJ1-2, with D perhaps TRBD1 (5 bases). The starting material was PBMCs, mostly from graft donor cells, obtained 180 days after TCRalphabeta/CD19-depleted stem cell transplant. This clonotype was obtained from a girl less than two years old who had a stem cell transplant for combined immunodeficiency, so the T cells may come from the graft donor. The CDR3 bases are TGTGCCAGCAGCTTGGTGGACATCCGGCGAAGCTATGGCTACACCTTC. Amino acids: CASSLVDIRRSYGYTF.